This T cell receptor (beta chain) comes out of a study of blood T cell repertoires in COVID-19. Study information: Sources were T cells, B-cell-depleted T cells, or PBMCs; the material itself was cDNA or gDNA.

The Seattle patients, enrolled during active infection, were followed longitudinally. In the original analysis: The authors estimated nucleated cell counts from reference gene primer amplification. The data were produced by immunoSEQ multiplex PCR, yet TCRdb's version contains in-frame clones alone and is incomplete. That table is the source of V, J and clone size, and D and trimming were worked out from the DNA. The sample includes hundreds of thousands of clones, over 75% seen only once; the top ten take roughly a tenth. The trim removed 5 bases at V and 7 bases at J, leaving 16 bases unmatched. This CDR3 is 16 amino acids long. Germline assignment: CDR1 SQVTM and CDR2 ANQGSEA.

Material for sequencing was peripheral blood. The TCR sequence derives from a woman aged 70-85 years with COVID-19, enrolled during active disease. The chain is built from TRBV29-1 and TRBJ2-2; 7 nucleotides agree with TRBD2. CDR3: CSVRWGGSHNGGELFF. CDR3 DNA sequence: TGCAGCGTTCGGTGGGGCGGGAGCCACAACGGCGGGGAGCTGTTTTTT.